Sequencing of this T cell receptor beta chain was carried out in a study of sequential checkpoint blockade in melanoma. Study summary: Patients were randomized 1:1 to nivolumab-then-ipilimumab or ipilimumab-then-nivolumab first-line. DNA from 95 or so pretreatment tumor samples underwent TCRβ immunosequencing. The study's findings and limits: T-cell fraction and clonality followed PD-L1 and CD8+ counts, not mutational load.

Here immunoSEQ multiplex PCR was the method, and the copy in TCRdb shows in-frame clones only, minus some. The repertoire holds more than 3,500 clones, approximately 24% seen once, with around 16% in the top ten. Of note for this clone: Its antigen is currently unknown.

Germline values: CDR1 KGHSH, CDR2 LQKENI. Trimming removed 3 bases from V and 2 bases from J; junction bases left unmatched: 0. The CDR3 spans 15 residues. Specified treatment: randomized to nivolumab then ipilimumab (arm A) or the reverse (arm B). The TCR sequence derives from a human donor with melanoma. The chain uses TRBV18 and TRBJ2-5; 13 bases fit TRBD2. The sample in question was tumor tissue (inferred from file names), obtained from a patient given nivolumab and ipilimumab in sequence. The CDR3: CASSPGLAGQETQYF. As DNA, the CDR3 is TGTGCCAGCTCACCGGGACTAGCGGGACAAGAGACCCAGTACTTC.